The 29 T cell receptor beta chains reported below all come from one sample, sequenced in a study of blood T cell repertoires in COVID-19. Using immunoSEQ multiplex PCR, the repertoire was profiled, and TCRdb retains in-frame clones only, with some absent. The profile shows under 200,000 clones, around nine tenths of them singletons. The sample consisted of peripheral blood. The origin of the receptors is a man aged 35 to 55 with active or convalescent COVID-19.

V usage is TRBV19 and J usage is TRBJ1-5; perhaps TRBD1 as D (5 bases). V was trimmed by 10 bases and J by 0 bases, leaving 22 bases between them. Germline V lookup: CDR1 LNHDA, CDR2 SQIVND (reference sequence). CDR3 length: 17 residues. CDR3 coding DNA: TGTGCCACCACCCTCGACAGCCGACCTTATAGCAATCAGCCCCAGCATTTT. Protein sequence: CATTLDSRPYSNQPQHF.

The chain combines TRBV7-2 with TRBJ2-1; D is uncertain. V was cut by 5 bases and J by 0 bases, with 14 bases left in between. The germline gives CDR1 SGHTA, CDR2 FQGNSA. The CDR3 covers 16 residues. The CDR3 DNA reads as TGTGCCAGCAGCGACGATATAGCCGGCTCCTACAATGAGCAGTTCTTC. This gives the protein CASSDDIAGSYNEQFF.

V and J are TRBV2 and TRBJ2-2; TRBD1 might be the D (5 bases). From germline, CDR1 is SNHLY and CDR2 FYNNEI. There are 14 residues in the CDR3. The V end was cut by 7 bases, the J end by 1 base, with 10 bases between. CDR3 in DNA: TGTGCCAGCAAGGGGTTGGTGAACACCGGGGAGCTGTTTTTT. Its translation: CASKGLVNTGELFF.

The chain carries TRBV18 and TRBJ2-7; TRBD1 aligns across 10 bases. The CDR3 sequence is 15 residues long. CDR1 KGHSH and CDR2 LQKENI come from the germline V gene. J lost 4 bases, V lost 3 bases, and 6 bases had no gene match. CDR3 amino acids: CASSPPPGQGYEQYF. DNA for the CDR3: TGTGCCAGCTCACCCCCGCCGGGACAGGGGTACGAGCAGTACTTC.

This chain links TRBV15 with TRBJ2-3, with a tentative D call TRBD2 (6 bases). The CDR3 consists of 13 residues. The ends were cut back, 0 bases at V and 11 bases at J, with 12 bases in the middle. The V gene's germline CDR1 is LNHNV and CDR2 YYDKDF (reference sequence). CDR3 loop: CATSRDRGLEQYF. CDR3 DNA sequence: TGTGCCACCAGCAGAGACCGGGGACTTGAGCAGTATTTT.

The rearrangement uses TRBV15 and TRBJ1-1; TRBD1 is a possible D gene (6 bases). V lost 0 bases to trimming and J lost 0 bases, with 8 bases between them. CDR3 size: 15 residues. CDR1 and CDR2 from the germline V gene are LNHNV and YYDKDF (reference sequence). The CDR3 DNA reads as TGTGCCACCAGCAGAGATGGACAGATGAACACTGAAGCTTTCTTT. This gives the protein CATSRDGQMNTEAFF.

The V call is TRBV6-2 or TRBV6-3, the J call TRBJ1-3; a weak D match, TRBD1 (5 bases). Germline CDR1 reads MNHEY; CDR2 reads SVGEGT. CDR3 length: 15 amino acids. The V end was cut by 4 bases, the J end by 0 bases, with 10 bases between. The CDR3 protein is CASSSDSNSGNTIYF. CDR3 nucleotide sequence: TGTGCCAGCAGTTCCGACAGTAACTCTGGAAACACCATATATTTT.

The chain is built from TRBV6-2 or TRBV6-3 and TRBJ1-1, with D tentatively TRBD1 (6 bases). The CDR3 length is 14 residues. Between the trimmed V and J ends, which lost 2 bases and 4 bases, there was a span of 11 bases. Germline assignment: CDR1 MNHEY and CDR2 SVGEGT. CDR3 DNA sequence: TGTGCCAGCAGTTACAGCACAGGGTTCACTGAAGCTTTCTTT. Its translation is CASSYSTGFTEAFF.

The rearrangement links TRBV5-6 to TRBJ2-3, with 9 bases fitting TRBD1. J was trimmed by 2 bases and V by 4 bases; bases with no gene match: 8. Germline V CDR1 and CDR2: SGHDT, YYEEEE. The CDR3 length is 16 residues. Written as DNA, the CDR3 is TGTGCCAGCAGCCTTAGGACAGGGGTAAACACAGATACGCAGTATTTT. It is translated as CASSLRTGVNTDTQYF. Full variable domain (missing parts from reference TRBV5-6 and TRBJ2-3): DAGVTQSPTHLIKTRGQQVTLRCSPKSGHDTVSWYQQALGQGPQFIFQYYEEEERQRGNFPDRFSGHQFPNYSSELNVNALLLGDSALYLCASSLRTGVNTDTQYFGPGTRLTVL.

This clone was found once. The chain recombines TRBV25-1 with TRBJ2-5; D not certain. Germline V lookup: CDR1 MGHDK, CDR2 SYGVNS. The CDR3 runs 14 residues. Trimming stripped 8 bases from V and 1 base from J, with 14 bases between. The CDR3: CASGLNSIQETQYF. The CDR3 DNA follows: TGTGCCAGCGGGCTCAATAGTATCCAAGAGACCCAGTACTTC.

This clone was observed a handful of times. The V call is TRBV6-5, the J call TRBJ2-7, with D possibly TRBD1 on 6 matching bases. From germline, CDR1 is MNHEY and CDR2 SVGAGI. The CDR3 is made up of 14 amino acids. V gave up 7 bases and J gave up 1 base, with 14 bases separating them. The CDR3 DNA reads TGTGCCAGCAAGAGGGGACACCCTTCCTACGAGCAGTACTTC. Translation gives CASKRGHPSYEQYF.

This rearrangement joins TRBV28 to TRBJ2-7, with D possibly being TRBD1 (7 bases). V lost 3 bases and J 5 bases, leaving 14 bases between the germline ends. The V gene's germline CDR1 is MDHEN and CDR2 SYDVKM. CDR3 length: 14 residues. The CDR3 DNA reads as TGTGCCAGCAGTTTGGAGGGGGCGCTGGACGAGCAGTACTTC. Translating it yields CASSLEGALDEQYF.

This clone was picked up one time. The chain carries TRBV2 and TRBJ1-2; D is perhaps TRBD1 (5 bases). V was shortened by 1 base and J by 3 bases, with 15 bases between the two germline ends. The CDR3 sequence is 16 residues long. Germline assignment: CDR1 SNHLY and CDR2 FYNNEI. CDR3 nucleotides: TGTGCCAGCAGTGAAGGTGGGGCTATTGGCGACTATGGCTACACCTTC. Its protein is CASSEGGAIGDYGYTF. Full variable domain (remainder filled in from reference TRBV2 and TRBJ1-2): EPEVTQTPSHQVTQMGQEVILRCVPISNHLYFYWYRQILGQKVEFLVSFYNNEISEKSEIFDDQFSVERPDGSNFTLKIRSTKLEDSAMYFCASSEGGAIGDYGYTFGSGTRLTVV.

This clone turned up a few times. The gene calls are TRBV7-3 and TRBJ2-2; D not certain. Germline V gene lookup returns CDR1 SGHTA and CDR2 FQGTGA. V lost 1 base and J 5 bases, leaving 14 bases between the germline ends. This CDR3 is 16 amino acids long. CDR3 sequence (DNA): TGTGCCAGCAGCTTAAATCCAGAGACATGGACCGGGGAGCTGTTTTTT. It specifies CASSLNPETWTGELFF.

The CDR3 sequence: CASSVGTDQYEKLFF. The CDR3 DNA sequence: TGTGCCAGCAGCGTAGGGACAGATCAGTATGAAAAACTGTTTTTT. V and J are TRBV7-8 and TRBJ1-4; 7 bases fit TRBD1. The J segment lost 6 bases and the V segment lost 5 bases, leaving 9 bases of the junction unmatched. This CDR3 region has 15 residues. Germline V gene lookup returns CDR1 SGHVS and CDR2 FQNEAQ.

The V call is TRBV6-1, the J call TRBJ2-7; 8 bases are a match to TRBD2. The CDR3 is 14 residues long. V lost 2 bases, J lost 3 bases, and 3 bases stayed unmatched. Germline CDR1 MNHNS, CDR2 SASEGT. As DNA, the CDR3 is TGTGCCAGCAGTGAAAGCGGGGGCCACTACGAGCAGTACTTC. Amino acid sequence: CASSESGGHYEQYF.

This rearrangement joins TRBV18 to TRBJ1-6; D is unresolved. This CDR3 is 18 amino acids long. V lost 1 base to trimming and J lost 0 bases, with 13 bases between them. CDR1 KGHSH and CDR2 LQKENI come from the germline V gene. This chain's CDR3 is CASSPRATPSSYNSPLHF. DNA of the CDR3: TGTGCCAGCTCACCACGAGCAACCCCGAGCTCCTATAATTCACCCCTCCACTTT.

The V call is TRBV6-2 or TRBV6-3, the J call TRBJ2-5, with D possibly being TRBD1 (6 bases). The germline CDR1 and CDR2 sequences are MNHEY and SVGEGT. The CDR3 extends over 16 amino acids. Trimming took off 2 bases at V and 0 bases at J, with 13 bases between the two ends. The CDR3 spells CASSYARDKYQETQYF. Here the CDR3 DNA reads TGTGCCAGCAGTTACGCCCGGGACAAATACCAAGAGACCCAGTACTTC.

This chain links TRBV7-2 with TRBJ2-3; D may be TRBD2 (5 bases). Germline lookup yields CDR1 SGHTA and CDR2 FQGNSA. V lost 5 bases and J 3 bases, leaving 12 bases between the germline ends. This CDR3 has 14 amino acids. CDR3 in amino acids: CASSPRDWTDTQYF. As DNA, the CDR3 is TGTGCCAGCAGCCCCCGGGATTGGACAGATACGCAGTATTTT. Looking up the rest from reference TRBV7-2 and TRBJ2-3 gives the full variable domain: GAGVSQSPSNKVTEKGKDVELRCDPISGHTALYWYRQSLGQGLEFLIYFQGNSAPDKSGLPSDRFSAERTGGSVSTLTIQRTQQEDSAVYLCASSPRDWTDTQYFGPGTRLTVL.

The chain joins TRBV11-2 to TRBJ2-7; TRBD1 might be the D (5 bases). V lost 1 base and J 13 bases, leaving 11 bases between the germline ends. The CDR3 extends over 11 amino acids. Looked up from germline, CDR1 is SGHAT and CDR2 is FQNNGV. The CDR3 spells CASSLGSTVYF. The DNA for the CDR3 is TGTGCCAGCAGCTTAGGCTCGACAGTATACTTC.

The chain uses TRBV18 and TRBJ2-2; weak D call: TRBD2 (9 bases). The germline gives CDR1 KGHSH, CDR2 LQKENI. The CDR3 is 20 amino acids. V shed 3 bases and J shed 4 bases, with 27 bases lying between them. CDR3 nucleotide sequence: TGTGCCAGCTCACCGCAGGGGGCCCTAGCGGGATTCCGAACCACCGGGGAGCTGTTTTTT. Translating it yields CASSPQGALAGFRTTGELFF. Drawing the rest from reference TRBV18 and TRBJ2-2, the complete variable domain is NAGVMQNPRHLVRRRGQEARLRCSPMKGHSHVYWYRQLPEEGLKFMVYLQKENIIDESGMPKERFSAEFPKEGPSILRIQQVVRGDSAAYFCASSPQGALAGFRTTGELFFGEGSRLTVL.

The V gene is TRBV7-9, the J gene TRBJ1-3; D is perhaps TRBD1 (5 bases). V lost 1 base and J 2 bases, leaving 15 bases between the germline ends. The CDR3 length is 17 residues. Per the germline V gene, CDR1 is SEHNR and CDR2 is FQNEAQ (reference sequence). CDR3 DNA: TGTGCCAGCAGCTTAGGGGGCTCTATTAGGGCTGGAAACACCATATATTTT. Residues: CASSLGGSIRAGNTIYF.

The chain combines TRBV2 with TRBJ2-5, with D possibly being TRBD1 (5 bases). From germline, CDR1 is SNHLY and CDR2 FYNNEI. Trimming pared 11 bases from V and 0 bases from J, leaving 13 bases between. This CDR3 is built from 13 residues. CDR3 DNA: TGTGCCGGCAAAGGACACGACCAAGAGACCCAGTACTTC. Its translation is CAGKGHDQETQYF.

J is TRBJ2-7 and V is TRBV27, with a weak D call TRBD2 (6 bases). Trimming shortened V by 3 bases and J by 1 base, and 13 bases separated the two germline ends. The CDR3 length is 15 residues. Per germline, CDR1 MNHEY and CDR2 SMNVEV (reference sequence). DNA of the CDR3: TGTGCCAGCAGTTTTCGGGGAGGTGGGTCCTACGAGCAGTACTTC. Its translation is CASSFRGGGSYEQYF.

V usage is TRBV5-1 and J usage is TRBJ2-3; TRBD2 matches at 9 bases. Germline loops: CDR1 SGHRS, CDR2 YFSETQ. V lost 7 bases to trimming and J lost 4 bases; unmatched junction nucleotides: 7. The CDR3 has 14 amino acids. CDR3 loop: CASLAGSRADTQYF. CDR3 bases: TGCGCCAGCCTAGCGGGATCAAGGGCAGATACGCAGTATTTT.

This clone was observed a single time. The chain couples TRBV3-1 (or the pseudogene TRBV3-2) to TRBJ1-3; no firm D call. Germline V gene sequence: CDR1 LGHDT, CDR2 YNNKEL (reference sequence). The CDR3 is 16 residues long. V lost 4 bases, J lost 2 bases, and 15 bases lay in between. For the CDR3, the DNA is TGTGCCAGCAGCCGGATTCGGGAGCTGGCTGGAAACACCATATATTTT. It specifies CASSRIRELAGNTIYF.

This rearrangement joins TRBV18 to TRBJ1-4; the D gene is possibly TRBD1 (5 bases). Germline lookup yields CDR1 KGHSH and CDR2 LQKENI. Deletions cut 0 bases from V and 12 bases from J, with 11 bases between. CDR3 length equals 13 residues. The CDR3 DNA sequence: TGTGCCAGCTCACCACCGGTGCCGGGGGAACTGTTTTTT. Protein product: CASSPPVPGELFF.

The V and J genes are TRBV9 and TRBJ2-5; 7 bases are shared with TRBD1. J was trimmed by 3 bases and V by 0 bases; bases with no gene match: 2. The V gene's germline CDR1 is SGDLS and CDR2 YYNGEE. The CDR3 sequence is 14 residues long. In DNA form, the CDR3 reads TGTGCCAGCAGCGTAGACCAGGGGGAAGAGACCCAGTACTTC. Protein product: CASSVDQGEETQYF.

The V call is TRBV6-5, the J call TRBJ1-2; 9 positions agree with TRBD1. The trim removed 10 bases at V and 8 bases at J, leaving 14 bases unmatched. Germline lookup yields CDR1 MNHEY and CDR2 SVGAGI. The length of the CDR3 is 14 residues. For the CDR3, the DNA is TGTGCCACCGAGGGACAGGGAAATTTCCGCGGCTACACCTTC. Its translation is CATEGQGNFRGYTF.